Below, 32 T cell receptor beta chains from the same sample are listed, as sequenced in a study of healthy donors' naive CD4 and CD8 T cells. Each TCR library used around 540 ng of total RNA and a linear amplification protocol. TCRdb reanalysed the reads using MiXCR and keeps one entry per CDR3 protein. The table has 180,000 or so distinct CDR3 sequences, under 85% seen once. The sequenced sample consisted of naive CD4+ and CD8+ T cells sorted from blood, pooled from several donors. These receptors were obtained from a pool of human donors in good health; the sample pools cells from several healthy donors.

J is TRBJ2-1 and V is TRBV29-1; 12 bases line up with TRBD2. Trimming took 6 bases from V and 4 from J; bases not matched to a gene: 4. This CDR3 is built from 14 residues. Germline loops: CDR1 SQVTM, CDR2 ANQGSEA. Written as DNA, the CDR3 is TGCAGCGTACTACTAGCGGGAGGTTACAATGAGCAGTTCTTC. It codes for CSVLLAGGYNEQFF.

The chain recombines TRBV27 with TRBJ2-7; a possible D gene is TRBD2 (6 bases). CDR1 and CDR2 from the germline V gene are MNHEY and SMNVEV (reference sequence). The ends were cut back, 5 bases at V and 2 bases at J, with 13 bases in the middle. The CDR3 is 14 residues long. This CDR3 is CASSNHPGAYEQYF. CDR3 in DNA: TGTGCCAGCAGTAACCACCCGGGGGCCTACGAGCAGTACTTC.

The rearrangement joins TRBV29-1 to TRBJ2-7; a weak D match, TRBD1 (5 bases). V shed 4 bases and J shed 2 bases, with 9 bases lying between them. CDR1 and CDR2 (germline): SQVTM, ANQGSEA. The CDR3 totals 12 residues. The CDR3 loop is CSVVQDTYEQYF. CDR3 nucleotides: TGCAGCGTTGTACAGGACACCTACGAGCAGTACTTC.

This rearrangement joins TRBV29-1 to TRBJ1-5; D is ambiguous. Germline CDR1 and CDR2: SQVTM and ANQGSEA. Trimming removed 4 bases at V and 1 base at J, with 11 bases between. The CDR3 totals 14 residues. CDR3 amino acids: CSVGSPESNQPQHF. The DNA for the CDR3 is TGCAGCGTTGGTTCCCCGGAGAGCAATCAGCCCCAGCATTTT.

The chain joins TRBV29-1 to TRBJ2-2; D possibly corresponds to TRBD1 (5 bases). The CDR3 runs to 13 residues. In germline, CDR1 is SQVTM, CDR2 ANQGSEA. V gave up 4 bases and J gave up 0 bases, with 6 bases separating them. CDR3 sequence: CSVAGTNTGELFF. CDR3 in DNA: TGCAGCGTTGCAGGGACGAACACCGGGGAGCTGTTTTTT.

In this sample, this clonotype turned up a few times. The chain is built from TRBV30 and TRBJ2-1; 7 bases line up with TRBD2. Trimming took 8 bases from V and 6 from J; bases not matched to a gene: 7. Germline loops: CDR1 GTSNPN, CDR2 SVGIG (reference sequence). The CDR3 has 12 amino acids. CDR3 in DNA: TGTGCCGGGACTACCCGGAGCAATGAGCAGTTCTTC. It specifies CAGTTRSNEQFF.

The rearrangement links TRBV5-5 to TRBJ2-1, with 7 bases identical to TRBD1. CDR1 and CDR2 (germline): SGHKS, YYEKEE (reference sequence). V gave up 4 bases and J gave up 0 bases; unmatched junction bases: 7. The CDR3 is 16 amino acids. The CDR3 here is CASSPLQGNSYNEQFF. The CDR3 coding sequence is TGTGCCAGCAGCCCGTTACAGGGGAACTCCTACAATGAGCAGTTCTTC.

The V and J genes are TRBV6-6 and TRBJ2-5; D is unclear. CDR1 and CDR2 from the germline V gene are MNHNY and SVGAGI (reference sequence). This CDR3 contains 13 residues. Trimming removed 5 bases at V and 0 bases at J, with 7 bases between. Written as DNA, the CDR3 is TGTGCCAGCAGTCGCGACTACCAAGAGACCCAGTACTTC. Protein sequence: CASSRDYQETQYF.

This clonotype was detected a few times. Mismatch with germline at one junction end may stem from a read error. The chain is built from TRBV27 and TRBJ1-6; the D is unclear. CDR1 is MNHEY and CDR2 is SMNVEV in the germline V gene (reference sequence). This CDR3 comprises 15 residues. In nucleotides, the CDR3 is TGTGCCAGCAGTCTATCGGCCACCTATAATTCACCCCTCCACTTT. Protein sequence: CASSLSATYNSPLHF.

A word on this clonotype: An end of the junction differs from the germline gene, which may be a read error. The chain recombines TRBV4-1 with TRBJ1-1; 8 nucleotides line up with TRBD1. The CDR3 sequence is 13 residues long. The V gene's germline CDR1 is MGHRA and CDR2 YSYEKL. CDR3 in amino acids: CVSSYGQGGEAFF. CDR3 sequence (DNA): TGCGTCAGCAGCTACGGACAGGGTGGTGAAGCTTTCTTT.

This clonotype was found a few times. The chain is built from TRBV6-5 and TRBJ1-1; D gene uncertain. Germline-derived CDR1 and CDR2 are MNHEY and SVGAGI. CDR3 size: 13 residues. The V end was cut by 4 bases, the J end by 7 bases, with 13 bases between. The CDR3 nucleotides read TGTGCCAGCAGTTCCTTCCCCGGAAGTGAAGCTTTCTTT. This translates into CASSSFPGSEAFF.

The chain combines TRBV27 with TRBJ1-1; no firm D call. CDR1 and CDR2 from the germline V gene are MNHEY and SMNVEV (reference sequence). With 6 bases removed from V and 5 bases from J, the gap between germline ends came to 13 bases. The CDR3 sequence is 13 residues long. In DNA form, the CDR3 reads TGTGCCAGCAGCATAGGCTTATCTACTGAAGCTTTCTTT. Its translation: CASSIGLSTEAFF.

The chain is built from TRBV5-1 and TRBJ2-1; 14 bases fit TRBD2. The CDR3 runs 15 residues. Germline CDR1 is SGHRS and CDR2 is YFSETQ. V lost 5 bases to trimming and J lost 8 bases; unmatched junction nucleotides: 6. CDR3 sequence reads: CASRAGTSGSYEQFF. DNA of the CDR3: TGCGCCAGCAGGGCCGGGACTAGCGGGAGTTATGAGCAGTTCTTC.

This clonotype was counted a single time. This sequence joins TRBV6-1 and TRBJ2-1; D possibly corresponds to TRBD1 (5 bases). Per germline, CDR1 MNHNS and CDR2 SASEGT. The V end was cut by 1 base, the J end by 3 bases, with 7 bases between. The CDR3 sequence is 14 residues long. CDR3 amino acids: CASSEEGYYNEQFF. The CDR3 DNA reads as TGTGCCAGCAGTGAAGAGGGGTACTACAATGAGCAGTTCTTC.

The V call is TRBV12-3 or TRBV12-4, the J call TRBJ1-6; TRBD1 is a possible D gene (6 bases). The V and J ends lost 2 bases and 7 bases respectively, with 12 bases between them. This CDR3 has 15 amino acids. The CDR3 DNA sequence: TGTGCCAGCAGTTTAAGGATGAGGGGGAATTCACCCCTCCACTTT. This codes for CASSLRMRGNSPLHF.

This sequence joins TRBV29-1 and TRBJ2-7, with TRBD2 as a possible D gene (5 bases). Per the germline V gene, CDR1 is SQVTM and CDR2 is ANQGSEA. This CDR3 is 12 amino acids long. V was trimmed by 3 bases and J by 7 bases, leaving 13 bases between them. The CDR3 nucleotides read TGCAGCGTTGACGGGGTTCCGGGTGAGCAGTACTTC. It yields the protein CSVDGVPGEQYF.

This clonotype was counted between two and nine times. The gene calls are TRBV29-1 and TRBJ1-1; perhaps TRBD1 as D (6 bases). The ends were cut back, 4 bases at V and 4 bases at J, with 7 bases in the middle. Per the germline V gene, CDR1 is SQVTM and CDR2 is ANQGSEA. The CDR3 extends over 11 amino acids. The CDR3 region is CSVGGGTEAFF. In nucleotides, the CDR3 is TGCAGCGTTGGAGGGGGCACTGAAGCTTTCTTT.

This clonotype came up a few times. The chain has TRBV29-1 and TRBJ2-7; D is possibly TRBD2 (6 bases). Germline V CDR1 and CDR2: SQVTM, ANQGSEA. V lost 4 bases, J lost 7 bases, and 8 bases lay in between. There are 10 residues in the CDR3. This chain's CDR3 is CSVAAGEQYF. The DNA for the CDR3 is TGCAGCGTTGCGGCGGGGGAGCAGTACTTC.

The chain combines TRBV29-1 with TRBJ2-5; 10 bases match TRBD2. In germline, CDR1 is SQVTM, CDR2 ANQGSEA. CDR3 length: 16 residues. V shed 0 bases and J 4 bases; nucleotides not matched to a gene: 8. CDR3 residues: CSVEEASGGFGETQYF. The CDR3 DNA follows: TGCAGCGTTGAAGAGGCTAGCGGGGGCTTCGGAGAGACCCAGTACTTC.

The rearrangement uses TRBV5-1 and TRBJ2-1; a possible D gene is TRBD1 (6 bases). V was shortened by 7 bases and J by 0 bases, with 8 bases between the two germline ends. This CDR3 has 13 amino acids. Germline V lookup: CDR1 SGHRS, CDR2 YFSETQ. Here the CDR3 DNA reads TGCGCCAGCCGACAGGACTCCTACAATGAGCAGTTCTTC. Encoded protein: CASRQDSYNEQFF.

The V call is TRBV27, the J call TRBJ1-1; TRBD1 is a possible D gene (5 bases). The CDR3 is made up of 15 amino acids. CDR1 is MNHEY, CDR2 SMNVEV, per germline (reference sequence). V was shortened by 5 bases and J by 11 bases, with 24 bases between the two germline ends. Here the CDR3 DNA reads TGTGCCAGCAGTCCCGACTCCCGGGACCTCACTCGGGCTTTCTTT. Residues: CASSPDSRDLTRAFF.

The V gene is TRBV29-1, the J gene TRBJ2-7; possible D gene TRBD2, 5 bases. Between the trimmed V and J ends, which lost 3 bases and 7 bases, there was a span of 16 bases. The CDR3 is made up of 13 amino acids. Germline CDR1 and CDR2: SQVTM and ANQGSEA. This CDR3 reads CSVDSLETGEQYF. Written as DNA, the CDR3 is TGCAGCGTTGATAGTTTGGAAACGGGGGAGCAGTACTTC.

The chain is built from TRBV4-2 and TRBJ2-3; the D gene is possibly TRBD1 (6 bases). With 0 bases removed from V and 0 bases from J, the gap between germline ends came to 16 bases. The germline gives CDR1 LGHNA, CDR2 YNFKEQ. The CDR3 loop spans 18 amino acids. The CDR3: CASSQEARTEGSTDTQYF. The CDR3 nucleotides are TGTGCCAGCAGCCAAGAAGCACGGACAGAGGGGAGCACAGATACGCAGTATTTT.

This chain links TRBV6-2 or TRBV6-3 with TRBJ2-7; 11 bases fit TRBD2. From germline, CDR1 is MNHEY and CDR2 SVGEGT. CDR3 size: 13 residues. The CDR3 spells CGGRLAGFHEQYF. CDR3 in DNA: TGTGGCGGGAGACTAGCGGGATTCCACGAGCAGTACTTC.

This rearrangement joins TRBV6-5 to TRBJ1-6, with 7 nucleotides matching TRBD1. The ends lost 6 bases at V and 0 bases at J; junction bases unmatched: 8. The CDR3 runs to 17 residues. CDR1 and CDR2 (germline): MNHEY, SVGAGI. The CDR3 bases are TGTGCCAGCAGGGATAGACAGGGTAGCTCCTATAATTCACCCCTCCACTTT. Translation gives CASRDRQGSSYNSPLHF.

The chain carries TRBV19 and TRBJ2-3; D is uncertain. The CDR3 sequence is 13 residues long. Germline V gene data show CDR1 as LNHDA and CDR2 as SQIVND (reference sequence). The V gene lost 3 bases and the J gene lost 2 bases, with 6 bases spanning the gap. The CDR3 sequence is CASSIYDTDTQYF. Here the CDR3 DNA reads TGTGCCAGTAGTATTTATGACACAGATACGCAGTATTTT.

The chain couples TRBV6-5 to TRBJ1-2; D may be TRBD1 (5 bases). Germline CDR1 reads MNHEY; CDR2 reads SVGAGI. Trimming left V 1 base short and J 4 bases short, with 16 bases between. This CDR3 is 16 amino acids long. CDR3 in DNA: TGTGCCAGCAGTTACTGGGACCCCCAAGGTCTCTATGGCTACACCTTC. Protein product: CASSYWDPQGLYGYTF.

The chain joins TRBV19 to TRBJ2-1; 9 positions match TRBD1. After removal of 3 bases from V and 6 bases from J, the junction contained 6 bases not matched to a gene. This CDR3 spans 15 amino acids. Germline V gene sequence: CDR1 LNHDA, CDR2 SQIVND (reference sequence). The DNA for the CDR3 is TGTGCCAGTAGTATCGGGACAGGGAGGTTCAATGAGCAGTTCTTC. Protein: CASSIGTGRFNEQFF.

V usage is TRBV28 and J usage is TRBJ2-3; 8 bases agree with TRBD2. CDR1 is MDHEN and CDR2 is SYDVKM in the germline V gene. CDR3 size: 19 residues. The ends lost 8 bases at V and 3 bases at J; junction bases unmatched: 22. CDR3 residues: CASPFGAGDPWTLTDTQYF. The CDR3 DNA reads as TGTGCCAGCCCGTTTGGAGCGGGAGATCCCTGGACACTGACAGATACGCAGTATTTT.

This chain connects TRBV6-6 to TRBJ1-5; unclear D gene. Germline V gene lookup returns CDR1 MNHNY and CDR2 SVGAGI (reference sequence). V shed 7 bases and J shed 0 bases, with 10 bases lying between them. CDR3 length equals 14 residues. The CDR3 loop reads CASTRRGSNQPQHF. The CDR3 DNA is TGTGCCAGCACCCGACGGGGTAGCAATCAGCCCCAGCATTTT.

V is TRBV29-1 and J is TRBJ1-2; D is undetermined. The CDR3 covers 15 residues. From germline, CDR1 is SQVTM and CDR2 ANQGSEA. Between the trimmed V and J ends, which lost 8 bases and 3 bases, there was a span of 22 bases. Here the CDR3 DNA reads TGCAGCCATGCCCGGGGAGGCGCCGAAGACTATGGCTACACCTTC. Amino acid sequence: CSHARGGAEDYGYTF.

The chain uses TRBV6-5 and TRBJ1-2; 10 bases match TRBD1. CDR3 length equals 16 residues. V gave up 2 bases and J gave up 3 bases; unmatched junction bases: 6. CDR1 is MNHEY, CDR2 SVGAGI, per germline. CDR3 in amino acids: CASSYGTGAKDYGYTF. As DNA, the CDR3 is TGTGCCAGCAGTTACGGGACAGGGGCGAAAGACTATGGCTACACCTTC.